The 16 T cell receptor beta chains below come from one sample, sequenced in a study of OX40 agonist ivuxolimab in advanced cancers. TCRdb's copy holds only in-frame clones and misses some; the assay was immunoSEQ multiplex PCR. The table includes about 51,000 clones, 80% to 85% detected once. Sequenced material: CD4+ or CD8+ T cells sorted from blood, taken in a trial of the OX40 agonist ivuxolimab. The receptors originated from an adult with an advanced solid tumor such as melanoma, head and neck, liver or kidney cancer.

The chain employs TRBV27 and TRBJ2-5; no firm D call. Germline-derived CDR1 and CDR2 are MNHEY and SMNVEV (reference sequence). The CDR3 extends over 14 amino acids. Trimming took 5 bases from V and 0 from J, leaving 10 bases between them. The DNA for the CDR3 is TGTGCCAGCAGTCTCGGACGGAACCAAGAGACCCAGTACTTC. The encoded protein is CASSLGRNQETQYF.

This clone was seen more than once but under ten times. The rearrangement uses TRBV5-1 and TRBJ1-2; TRBD1 is a possible D gene (6 bases). V lost 0 bases and J 0 bases, leaving 15 bases between the germline ends. CDR3 size: 17 residues. CDR1 and CDR2 from the germline V gene are SGHRS and YFSETQ. In DNA, the CDR3 is TGCGCCAGCAGCTTGGAGGGGGGGCACCGAGCTAACTATGGCTACACCTTC. It specifies CASSLEGGHRANYGYTF.

The chain has TRBV12-5 and TRBJ2-7; tentatively, D is TRBD2 (5 bases). Germline CDR1 reads LGHNT; CDR2 reads FRNRAP. V was trimmed by 1 base and J by 0 bases, leaving 7 bases between them. The CDR3 has 14 amino acids. CDR3 coding DNA: TGTGCTAGTGGTTTGGAAGGGAGCTCCTACGAGCAGTACTTC. This gives the protein CASGLEGSSYEQYF.

The gene calls are TRBV2 and TRBJ1-2; TRBD1 aligns across 7 bases. Germline CDR1 SNHLY, CDR2 FYNNEI. The CDR3 spans 13 residues. Unmatched junction bases numbered 5, after V lost 6 bases and J lost 4 bases. The DNA of the CDR3 is TGTGCCAGCAGCGCAGACAGGGCCTATGGCTACACCTTC. It translates to CASSADRAYGYTF.

This chain joins TRBV5-1 and TRBJ1-1, with D unclear. The length of the CDR3 is 14 residues. V was shortened by 0 bases and J by 4 bases, with 10 bases between the two germline ends. Germline V gene data show CDR1 as SGHRS and CDR2 as YFSETQ. The CDR3 DNA reads as TGCGCCAGCAGCTTGGTAGGGAGTGGCACTGAAGCTTTCTTT. As protein: CASSLVGSGTEAFF.

The chain links TRBV7-2 to TRBJ2-1; D ambiguous. The CDR3 runs 11 residues. Germline V lookup: CDR1 SGHTA, CDR2 FQGNSA. With 5 bases removed from V and 9 bases from J, the gap between germline ends came to 8 bases. The CDR3 DNA reads TGTGCCAGCAGCCCGGATACTGAGCAGTTCTTC. This encodes CASSPDTEQFF.

The gene calls are TRBV7-9 and TRBJ1-1; 8 positions match TRBD1. Trimming cost V 1 base and J 6 bases; bases outside gene matches: 7. The CDR3 contains 15 residues. Germline-derived CDR1 and CDR2 are SEHNR and FQNEAQ (reference sequence). CDR3: CASSLGDRMDPEAFF. CDR3 nucleotides: TGTGCCAGCAGCTTAGGGGACAGGATGGACCCTGAAGCTTTCTTT.

The chain carries TRBV6-1 and TRBJ2-5, with a weak D call TRBD2 (7 bases). Germline V gene sequence: CDR1 MNHNS, CDR2 SASEGT. The CDR3 sequence is 14 residues long. Deletions cut 6 bases from V and 5 bases from J, with 16 bases between. The CDR3 DNA is TGTGCCAGCAGGGGGGGGCTCGCGAGGGAGACCCAGTACTTC. Its translation is CASRGGLARETQYF.

The rearrangement links TRBV4-2 to TRBJ2-1, with D tentatively TRBD2 (7 bases). Trimming left V 5 bases short and J 0 bases short, with 14 bases between. The CDR3 is made up of 16 amino acids. Germline V gene data show CDR1 as LGHNA and CDR2 as YNFKEQ. CDR3 residues: CASSSSRGASYNEQFF. As DNA, the CDR3 is TGTGCCAGCAGCTCCTCCCGGGGGGCCTCCTACAATGAGCAGTTCTTC.

This sequence joins TRBV4-3 and TRBJ2-1; 8 bases agree with TRBD1. Germline CDR1 LGHNA, CDR2 YSLEER. The CDR3 extends over 14 amino acids. J lost 12 bases, V lost 0 bases, and 7 bases had no gene match. The DNA of the CDR3 is TGCGCCAGCAGCCAAGACAGGGGGCGTCAGGGGCAGTTCTTC. As protein: CASSQDRGRQGQFF.

The V gene is TRBV7-2, the J gene TRBJ1-6, with 7 bases fitting TRBD1. The germline CDR1 and CDR2 sequences are SGHTA and FQGNSA. This CDR3 spans 15 amino acids. V shed 5 bases, J shed 6 bases, and the junction held 7 bases outside the gene matches. CDR3 in amino acids: CASSPQGQTNSPLHF. DNA for the CDR3: TGTGCCAGCAGCCCGCAGGGACAGACTAATTCACCCCTCCACTTT.

The chain joins TRBV5-5 to TRBJ1-2; no clear D gene. The CDR3 runs to 13 residues. With 2 bases removed from V and 10 bases from J, the gap between germline ends came to 15 bases. The germline CDR1 and CDR2 sequences are SGHKS and YYEKEE (reference sequence). CDR3 coding DNA: TGTGCCAGCAGCTTAAGCTCCCCCGCCAACTACACCTTC. Translating it yields CASSLSSPANYTF. Full variable domain (remainder filled in from reference TRBV5-5 and TRBJ1-2): DAGVTQSPTHLIKTRGQQVTLRCSPISGHKSVSWYQQVLGQGPQFIFQYYEKEERGRGNFPDRFSARQFPNYSSELNVNALLLGDSALYLCASSLSSPANYTFGSGTRLTVV.

The chain recombines TRBV18 with TRBJ2-1; no clear D. Trimming removed 3 bases from V and 5 bases from J, with 2 bases in between. CDR3 length: 11 amino acids. Germline V gene sequence: CDR1 KGHSH, CDR2 LQKENI. DNA for the CDR3: TGTGCCAGCTCACCTGACAATGAGCAGTTCTTC. Protein sequence: CASSPDNEQFF.

This clone turned up a few times. This chain uses TRBV6-5 with TRBJ2-7, with 8 bases identical to TRBD1. There are 13 residues in the CDR3. The V and J ends lost 10 bases and 1 base, in that order; junction bases with no gene match: 6. Germline CDR1 and CDR2: MNHEY and SVGAGI. The DNA of the CDR3 is TGTGCCACCCAGACAGGGGTTTCCTACGAGCAGTACTTC. It specifies CATQTGVSYEQYF.

The rearrangement links TRBV10-2 to TRBJ1-6; TRBD1 matches 7 bases. This CDR3 has 15 amino acids. From germline, CDR1 is WSHSY and CDR2 SAAADI. V dropped 6 bases and J dropped 5; count of bases not matched to a gene: 7. CDR3 residues: CASRDPGQNNSPLHF. CDR3 coding DNA: TGCGCCAGCAGAGATCCGGGACAGAATAATTCACCCCTCCACTTT.

The chain carries TRBV7-2 and TRBJ1-4, with TRBD1 as a possible D gene (5 bases). This CDR3 region has 15 residues. The germline V gene encodes CDR1 SGHTA and CDR2 FQGNSA. Trimming took off 7 bases at V and 3 bases at J, with 15 bases between the two ends. The CDR3 sequence: CASTPGGPSNEKLFF. The CDR3 DNA is TGTGCCAGCACCCCTGGGGGACCTTCTAATGAAAAACTGTTTTTT.